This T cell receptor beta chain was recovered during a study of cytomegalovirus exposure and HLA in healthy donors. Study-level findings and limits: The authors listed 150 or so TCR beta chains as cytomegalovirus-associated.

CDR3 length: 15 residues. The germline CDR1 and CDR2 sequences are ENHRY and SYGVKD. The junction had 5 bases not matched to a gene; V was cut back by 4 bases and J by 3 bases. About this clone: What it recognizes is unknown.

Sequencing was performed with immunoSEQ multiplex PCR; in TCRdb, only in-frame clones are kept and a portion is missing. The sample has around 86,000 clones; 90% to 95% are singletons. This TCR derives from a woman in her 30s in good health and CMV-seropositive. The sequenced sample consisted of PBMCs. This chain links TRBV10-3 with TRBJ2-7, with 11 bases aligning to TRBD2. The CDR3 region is CAISGVAGGFYEQYF. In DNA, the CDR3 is TGTGCCATCAGTGGTGTAGCGGGAGGGTTCTACGAGCAGTACTTC.